A selection of T cell receptor beta chains follows, all from one sample in a study of blood T cell repertoires in COVID-19. Method: immunoSEQ multiplex PCR; TCRdb's copy keeps in-frame clones and lacks some. This table holds 100,000 to 150,000 clones, 74% found once. The sample was peripheral blood. These receptors were taken from a man aged 55 to 70 with acute or convalescent COVID-19. Both conserved end residues are trimmed from each CDR3.

j_call: TRBJ2-3; v_call: TRBV19; cdr3_aa: ASSPRLEPDTQY
j_call: TRBJ1-2; v_call: TRBV7-3; cdr3_aa: ASSLSPNGGYT
j_call: TRBJ1-1; v_call: TRBV7-9; cdr3_aa: ASSRGRDSEAF
j_call: TRBJ1-1; v_call: TRBV7-9; cdr3_aa: ASSLKGVEYTEAF
j_call: TRBJ2-7; v_call: TRBV7-9; cdr3_aa: ASSLFPSNTTYEQY
j_call: TRBJ2-3; v_call: TRBV2; cdr3_aa: ASSLGQGSTDTQY
j_call: TRBJ1-2; v_call: TRBV5-4; cdr3_aa: ASSLGTGFYGYT
j_call: TRBJ2-1; v_call: TRBV5-4; cdr3_aa: ASSLAGGFYNEQF
j_call: TRBJ1-2; v_call: TRBV3-1/TRBV3-2; cdr3_aa: ASSPHSRGQGGDYT
j_call: TRBJ2-2; v_call: TRBV5-1; cdr3_aa: ASSRLAGDTGELF
j_call: TRBJ1-5; v_call: TRBV7-2; cdr3_aa: ASSRQTGNQPQH
j_call: TRBJ2-5; v_call: TRBV5-1; cdr3_aa: ASSLGSQETQY
j_call: TRBJ1-2; v_call: TRBV18; cdr3_aa: ASSADYGYT
j_call: TRBJ1-4; v_call: TRBV19; cdr3_aa: ASSIRDRETNEKLF
j_call: TRBJ1-6; v_call: TRBV7-2; cdr3_aa: ASSLGRTNSPLH
j_call: TRBJ1-1; v_call: TRBV12-5; cdr3_aa: ASGLVRGLDMNTEAF
j_call: TRBJ1-1; v_call: TRBV7-9; cdr3_aa: ASSLRGGAEMNTEAF
j_call: TRBJ1-5; v_call: TRBV7-8; cdr3_aa: ASSLGQNQPQH
j_call: TRBJ1-4; v_call: TRBV6-1; cdr3_aa: ASSEMTGVREKLF
j_call: TRBJ2-5; v_call: TRBV4-1; cdr3_aa: ASSQDGSGGAGETQY
j_call: TRBJ2-2; v_call: TRBV9; cdr3_aa: ASSVFDTGELF
j_call: TRBJ1-2; v_call: TRBV7-3; cdr3_aa: ASSLPGLGVGNYGYT
j_call: TRBJ1-5; v_call: TRBV30; cdr3_aa: AWSAQGDQPQH
j_call: TRBJ1-4; v_call: TRBV27; cdr3_aa: ASSTPTGTRAASEKLF
j_call: TRBJ1-5; v_call: TRBV7-2; cdr3_aa: ASSLSREGRQPQH
j_call: TRBJ1-1; v_call: TRBV5-1; cdr3_aa: ASTLTSGGEAF
j_call: TRBJ1-2; v_call: TRBV6-6; cdr3_aa: ASSSWGGESSSGYT
j_call: TRBJ1-1; v_call: TRBV5-6; cdr3_aa: ASSPGGGWNTEAF
j_call: TRBJ1-1; v_call: TRBV9; cdr3_aa: ASSDRGNTEAF
j_call: TRBJ2-2; v_call: TRBV19; cdr3_aa: ASTRVGELF
j_call: TRBJ1-1; v_call: TRBV5-8; cdr3_aa: ASSSRMNTEAF
j_call: TRBJ2-5; v_call: TRBV30; cdr3_aa: AGSGGRARETQY
j_call: TRBJ1-2; v_call: TRBV7-9; cdr3_aa: ASSLDPLIAGTGTGYT
j_call: TRBJ2-3; v_call: TRBV5-1; cdr3_aa: ASSLVTGITDTQY
j_call: TRBJ1-2; v_call: TRBV2; cdr3_aa: ASSQDIYGYT
j_call: TRBJ1-1; v_call: TRBV3-1/TRBV3-2; cdr3_aa: ASSRFADREAF
j_call: TRBJ2-7; v_call: TRBV4-2; cdr3_aa: ASSPGGQGVLVDSYEQY
j_call: TRBJ1-3; v_call: TRBV6-5; cdr3_aa: ASRNGGTSGNTIY
j_call: TRBJ1-2; v_call: TRBV3-1/TRBV3-2; cdr3_aa: ASSPTGSGYGYT
j_call: TRBJ1-1; v_call: TRBV18; cdr3_aa: ASSPGRQKAF
j_call: TRBJ1-2; v_call: TRBV29-1; cdr3_aa: SGWDSLNYGYT
j_call: TRBJ2-7; v_call: TRBV15; cdr3_aa: ATSRGSGGDYEQY
j_call: TRBJ2-5; v_call: TRBV4-2; cdr3_aa: ASSVGLAGRETQY